The clone carrying this T cell receptor beta chain was seen a handful of times. Its antigen remains unidentified. This sample is part of a study of cytomegalovirus exposure and HLA in healthy donors. Study-wide findings and caveats: Reportedly, cytomegalovirus status was diagnosed with high sensitivity and specificity. In the analysis, some V segments, TRBV6-2 and TRBV6-3 included, were excluded as indistinguishable.

The primer mix had 60 Vbeta and 13 Jbeta primers. Original processing methods: A follow-up analysis tallied about 80 million unique TCR beta chains, roughly 11 million shared. Method: immunoSEQ multiplex PCR; TCRdb's copy keeps in-frame clones and lacks some. V, J and clone size reflect that table, while D and trimming were determined from the DNA. The sample includes 120,000 or so clones, 17% of them seen just once. This CDR3 has 15 residues. V lost 5 bases, J lost 7 bases, and 10 bases stayed unmatched. Germline values: CDR1 MNHEY, CDR2 SVGAGI. The donors comprised healthy bone marrow donors. Sequences were obtained from PBMCs. This TCR derives from a female donor in good health and CMV-seropositive. The chain couples TRBV6-5 to TRBJ1-4, with 7 bases fitting TRBD1. The CDR3 loop is CASSPLTGWGEKLFF. DNA for the CDR3: TGTGCCAGCAGTCCGCTGACAGGGTGGGGTGAAAAACTGTTTTTT.